Sequencing of this T cell receptor (beta chain) was carried out in a study of OX40 agonist ivuxolimab in advanced cancers. In the study overall: Three patients showed partial responses: one hepatocellular carcinoma and two cutaneous melanoma cases.

Using immunoSEQ multiplex PCR, the repertoire was profiled, and TCRdb retains in-frame clones only, with some absent. This repertoire shows some 50,000 clones, roughly 94% found once; its top ten account for around 10%. Patients had blood sampled at baseline and again on cycle 4 day 1 and cycle 7 day 1. This clone was recorded once. The TCR comes from an adult with an advanced solid tumor such as melanoma, head and neck, liver or kidney cancer. Specimen: CD4+ or CD8+ T cells sorted from blood, collected in a trial of the OX40 agonist ivuxolimab.

The CDR3 protein is CSVELHGGLNTGELFF. The CDR3 bases are TGCAGCGTTGAACTTCATGGCGGATTAAACACCGGGGAGCTGTTTTTT. V usage is TRBV29-1 and J usage is TRBJ2-2, with D unresolved. Per germline, CDR1 SQVTM and CDR2 ANQGSEA. The V gene lost 2 bases and the J gene lost 2 bases, with 15 bases spanning the gap. CDR3 size: 16 residues.